The rows below give T cell receptor beta chains drawn from one sample of a study of control samples from healthy donors and cancer patients. Sequencing used immunoSEQ multiplex PCR; TCRdb keeps in-frame clones, though not all of them. The sample consists of tens of thousands of clones, approximately 90% of them appearing once. Sequenced: PBMCs. The receptors originated from a middle-aged woman with head and neck cancer. Each CDR3 is given with its conserved first and last residue. D genes are given only for firm matches. For some rows the clone size is stated as once, few or many, or as a class when expanded; others skip it.

abundance: .; j_gene: TRBJ2-7; d_gene: .; v_gene: TRBV5-5; CDR3nt: TGTGCCAGCAGCTTGTTAATTGAGACAGACCCCTACGAGCAGTACTTC; CDR3aa: CASSLLIETDPYEQYF
abundance: .; j_gene: TRBJ1-1; d_gene: .; v_gene: TRBV19; CDR3nt: TGTGCCAGTAGTATAGCGGGAAGAGTCCCGTACACTGAAGCTTTCTTT; CDR3aa: CASSIAGRVPYTEAFF
abundance: once; j_gene: TRBJ2-3; d_gene: TRBD2; v_gene: TRBV6-1; CDR3nt: TGTGCCAGCAGTGAGAGACTAGCGGGGGTCACAGATACGCAGTATTTT; CDR3aa: CASSERLAGVTDTQYF
abundance: once; j_gene: TRBJ2-1; d_gene: TRBD2; v_gene: TRBV5-1; CDR3nt: TGCGCCAGCAGCTGGGGACTAGCGGGAGGTAGTGAGCAGTTCTTC; CDR3aa: CASSWGLAGGSEQFF
abundance: .; j_gene: TRBJ1-1; d_gene: .; v_gene: TRBV10-1; CDR3nt: TGCGCCAGCAGTAGCGGGGGAATTAACACTGAAGCTTTCTTT; CDR3aa: CASSSGGINTEAFF
abundance: once; j_gene: TRBJ2-7; d_gene: TRBD2; v_gene: TRBV6-2/TRBV6-3; CDR3nt: TGTGCCAGCAGTTACGGGACTAGCGGGGGTTTATGGAAGTACGAGCAGTACTTC; CDR3aa: CASSYGTSGGLWKYEQYF
abundance: once; j_gene: TRBJ2-7; d_gene: .; v_gene: TRBV5-1; CDR3nt: TGCGCCAGCAGTCGGGGATCGGCCTACGAGCAGTACTTC; CDR3aa: CASSRGSAYEQYF
abundance: .; j_gene: TRBJ2-7; d_gene: TRBD1; v_gene: TRBV7-2; CDR3nt: TGTGCCAGCAGCTCGGGACAGCTCTACGAGCAGTACTTC; CDR3aa: CASSSGQLYEQYF
abundance: .; j_gene: TRBJ1-1; d_gene: TRBD1; v_gene: TRBV6-2/TRBV6-3; CDR3nt: TGTGCCAGCAGTAACGCCGGGACAGGGGACACTGAAGCTTTCTTT; CDR3aa: CASSNAGTGDTEAFF
abundance: .; j_gene: TRBJ1-4; d_gene: .; v_gene: TRBV3-1/TRBV3-2; CDR3nt: TGTGCCAGCGGCCAAGGGCGAGAAAAACTGTTTTTT; CDR3aa: CASGQGREKLFF
abundance: .; j_gene: TRBJ1-4; d_gene: .; v_gene: TRBV6-5; CDR3nt: TGTGCCAGCAGTTACAGGGGCATGGCTGGGGAAAAACTGTTTTTT; CDR3aa: CASSYRGMAGEKLFF
abundance: .; j_gene: TRBJ1-5; d_gene: TRBD1; v_gene: TRBV30; CDR3nt: TGTGCCTGGAGTCGACGAGGGACAGGGATTTATCAGCCCCAGCATTTT; CDR3aa: CAWSRRGTGIYQPQHF
abundance: .; j_gene: TRBJ2-3; d_gene: TRBD1; v_gene: TRBV5-5; CDR3nt: TGTGCCAGCAGCTTGGAGGGTTTTGCGGACAGGGACACAGATACGCAGTATTTT; CDR3aa: CASSLEGFADRDTDTQYF
abundance: .; j_gene: TRBJ2-1; d_gene: .; v_gene: TRBV7-6; CDR3nt: TGTGCCAGCAGCCCATGGGGGGTGAGCTCCTACAATGAGCAGTTCTTC; CDR3aa: CASSPWGVSSYNEQFF
abundance: .; j_gene: TRBJ1-2; d_gene: .; v_gene: TRBV30; CDR3nt: TGTGCCTGGAGTACAGGGAGGGATGGCTACACCTTC; CDR3aa: CAWSTGRDGYTF
abundance: .; j_gene: TRBJ1-2; d_gene: .; v_gene: TRBV3-1/TRBV3-2; CDR3nt: TGTGCCAGCAGCCAAGATGTCAGGGTTAACTATGGCTACACCTTC; CDR3aa: CASSQDVRVNYGYTF
abundance: .; j_gene: TRBJ2-6; d_gene: .; v_gene: TRBV24-1; CDR3nt: TGTGCCACCAGTAAAACAGGGACCGGGGCCAACGTCCTGACTTTC; CDR3aa: CATSKTGTGANVLTF
abundance: .; j_gene: TRBJ1-5; d_gene: .; v_gene: TRBV6-1; CDR3nt: TGTGCCAGCAGTGAAGGGGCGGGTGGCCAGCCCCAGCATTTT; CDR3aa: CASSEGAGGQPQHF
abundance: .; j_gene: TRBJ2-1; d_gene: .; v_gene: TRBV12-3/TRBV12-4; CDR3nt: TGTGCCAGCAGTCCGCCCCCTTTTGAGCAGTTCTTC; CDR3aa: CASSPPPFEQFF
abundance: .; j_gene: TRBJ1-3; d_gene: .; v_gene: TRBV29-1; CDR3nt: TGCAGCGTCGTGGGACGACTCTCTGGAAACACCATATATTTT; CDR3aa: CSVVGRLSGNTIYF
abundance: .; j_gene: TRBJ2-3; d_gene: .; v_gene: TRBV10-2; CDR3nt: TGCGCCAGCAGTGATTCGGAGACAGACAGCACAGATACGCAGTATTTT; CDR3aa: CASSDSETDSTDTQYF
abundance: once; j_gene: TRBJ1-4; d_gene: .; v_gene: TRBV19; CDR3nt: TGTGCCAGTAGTCCGACACCACCTAATGAAAAACTGTTTTTT; CDR3aa: CASSPTPPNEKLFF
abundance: .; j_gene: TRBJ2-7; d_gene: .; v_gene: TRBV28; CDR3nt: TGTGCCAGCAGTTTATCCGCCTACGAGCAGTACTTC; CDR3aa: CASSLSAYEQYF
abundance: .; j_gene: TRBJ1-3; d_gene: .; v_gene: TRBV9; CDR3nt: TGTGCCAGCAAGACAGGACTTTCTGGAAACACCATATATTTT; CDR3aa: CASKTGLSGNTIYF
abundance: .; j_gene: TRBJ1-3; d_gene: .; v_gene: TRBV7-8; CDR3nt: TGTGCCAGCAGCTTCGGAAGGGGAAACACCATATATTTT; CDR3aa: CASSFGRGNTIYF
abundance: few; j_gene: TRBJ2-5; d_gene: .; v_gene: TRBV19; CDR3nt: TGTGCCAGTAGTTTTAGGGAGAAGTACCAAGAGACCCAGTACTTC; CDR3aa: CASSFREKYQETQYF
abundance: .; j_gene: TRBJ2-1; d_gene: .; v_gene: TRBV4-2; CDR3nt: TGTGCCAGCAGCCAGCCATTGCCGAATGAGCAGTTCTTC; CDR3aa: CASSQPLPNEQFF
abundance: .; j_gene: TRBJ1-3; d_gene: TRBD1; v_gene: TRBV30; CDR3nt: TGTGCCTGGAGTGTAGGGGACAGGGTCGGAAACACCATATATTTT; CDR3aa: CAWSVGDRVGNTIYF
abundance: .; j_gene: TRBJ1-1; d_gene: TRBD1; v_gene: TRBV27; CDR3nt: TGTGCCAGCGGGACAGAAGGGAGTACTGAAGCTTTCTTT; CDR3aa: CASGTEGSTEAFF
abundance: .; j_gene: TRBJ2-3; d_gene: .; v_gene: TRBV29-1; CDR3nt: TGCAGCGCCGTGCTGGGGGGAGGCGCAGATACGCAGTATTTT; CDR3aa: CSAVLGGGADTQYF
abundance: .; j_gene: TRBJ1-1; d_gene: .; v_gene: TRBV28; CDR3nt: TGTGCCAGCAGTCTTGACCCTCCGGGCACTGAAGCTTTCTTT; CDR3aa: CASSLDPPGTEAFF
abundance: .; j_gene: TRBJ2-3; d_gene: TRBD1; v_gene: TRBV19; CDR3nt: TGTGCCAGTAGTTGGGGGGACAGGGATACAGATACGCAGTATTTT; CDR3aa: CASSWGDRDTDTQYF
abundance: .; j_gene: TRBJ2-7; d_gene: .; v_gene: TRBV7-2; CDR3nt: TGTGCCAGCAGACGCGGTGGAGGGGCCGGCTACGAGCAGTACTTC; CDR3aa: CASRRGGGAGYEQYF
abundance: once; j_gene: TRBJ2-1; d_gene: TRBD1; v_gene: TRBV9; CDR3nt: TGTGCCAGCTCTGAGGGACAGGGGCCGATGAGGGAGCAGTTCTTC; CDR3aa: CASSEGQGPMREQFF
abundance: .; j_gene: TRBJ1-3; d_gene: .; v_gene: TRBV5-5; CDR3nt: TGTGCCAGCAACTTCGCGGGGGGTTCTGGAAACACCATATATTTT; CDR3aa: CASNFAGGSGNTIYF
abundance: .; j_gene: TRBJ2-1; d_gene: .; v_gene: TRBV18; CDR3nt: TGTGCCAGCGCCCGCGGCAACAATGAGCAGTTCTTC; CDR3aa: CASARGNNEQFF
abundance: .; j_gene: TRBJ1-2; d_gene: TRBD1; v_gene: TRBV18; CDR3nt: TGTGCCAGCTCACCACCAGGACAGGGGGTCTATGGCTACACCTTC; CDR3aa: CASSPPGQGVYGYTF